The table lists the clone carrying this TCR beta chain with many counts. Its matching antigen is unknown. This entry is derived from a study of human T cells and chemical hapten exposure. Overall study context: Donors were sensitized with 2% DPC on the upper inner arm. Study-wide points: Versus controls, significantly more large CDR3 similarity clusters arose from expanded TCRs.

The V end lost 4 bases, the J end lost 2 bases, and 15 bases lay between the germline ends. This CDR3 is 16 amino acids long. From germline, CDR1 is MNHNS and CDR2 SASEGT. TCRdb passed the RACE reads through MiXCR, listing each CDR3 protein once. Of about 96,000 distinct CDR3 sequences in the sample, 9.3% are singletons; the top ten hold more than 2%. Time point of the sample: patch test 2, 6 weeks after DPC sensitization. Stated treatment: therapeutic diphenylcyclopropenone sensitization with weekly scalp DPC. V gene TRBV6-1 combines with J gene TRBJ2-1, with D perhaps matching TRBD2 (5 bases). The clonotype was recovered from a woman between 40 and 50 years old with alopecia areata. Some clones in this sample may be carry-over from other donors' samples. This sample comprised whole blood, obtained in connection with sensitization to the hapten diphenylcyclopropenone (DPC). The CDR3 spells CASSGALAPPYNEQFF. In nucleotides, the CDR3 is TGTGCCAGCAGTGGGGCCTTAGCGCCGCCCTACAATGAGCAGTTCTTC.